The present entry profiles one T cell receptor beta chain with its context. Its specificity is not known. The CDR3 covers 14 residues. Germline V gene sequence: CDR1 SGHRS, CDR2 YFSETQ. V shed 7 bases, J shed 2 bases, and the junction held 6 bases outside the gene matches. The data originate from a study of a mutant IDH1 vaccine in newly diagnosed glioma. As for time point: week 23, last vaccination. Each vaccine dose was 300 ug of mutant IDH1 20-mer peptide, with topical imiquimod. Repertoires were generated with immunoSEQ multiplex PCR, while TCRdb's copy carries only in-frame clones and drops some. This sample has 50,000 to 70,000 clones, with 75% to 90% found just once.

This specimen consisted of PBMCs, obtained from a glioma patient whose treatment included an IDH1 peptide vaccine. The genes are TRBV5-1 and TRBJ2-7, with TRBD2 matching 10 bases. The receptor comes from a man aged 35-49 years with glioma. CDR3 in DNA: TGCGCCAGCTCCTTGAGCGGGAGGGCCTACGAGCAGTACTTC. It yields the protein CASSLSGRAYEQYF. The whole variable domain, filled in from reference TRBV5-1 and TRBJ2-7, reads KAGVTQTPRYLIKTRGQQVTLSCSPISGHRSVSWYQQTPGQGLQFLFEYFSETQRNKGNFPGRFSGRQFSNSRSEMNVSTLELGDSALYLCASSLSGRAYEQYFGPGTRLTVT.